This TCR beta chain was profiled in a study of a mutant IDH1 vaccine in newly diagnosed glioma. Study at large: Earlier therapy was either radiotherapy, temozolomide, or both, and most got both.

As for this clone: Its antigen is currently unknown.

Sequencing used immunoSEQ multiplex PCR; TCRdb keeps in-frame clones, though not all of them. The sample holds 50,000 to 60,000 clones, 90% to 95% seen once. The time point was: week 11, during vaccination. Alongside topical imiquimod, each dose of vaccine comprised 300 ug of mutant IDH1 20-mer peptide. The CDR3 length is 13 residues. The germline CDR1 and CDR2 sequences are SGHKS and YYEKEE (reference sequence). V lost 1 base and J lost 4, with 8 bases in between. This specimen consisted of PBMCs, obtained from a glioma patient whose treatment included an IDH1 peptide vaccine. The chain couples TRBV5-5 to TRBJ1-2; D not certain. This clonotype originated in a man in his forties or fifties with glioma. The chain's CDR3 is CASSLRQSYGYTF. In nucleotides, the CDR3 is TGTGCCAGCAGCTTGCGGCAGTCCTATGGCTACACCTTC. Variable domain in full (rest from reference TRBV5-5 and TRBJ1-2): DAGVTQSPTHLIKTRGQQVTLRCSPISGHKSVSWYQQVLGQGPQFIFQYYEKEERGRGNFPDRFSARQFPNYSSELNVNALLLGDSALYLCASSLRQSYGYTFGSGTRLTVV.